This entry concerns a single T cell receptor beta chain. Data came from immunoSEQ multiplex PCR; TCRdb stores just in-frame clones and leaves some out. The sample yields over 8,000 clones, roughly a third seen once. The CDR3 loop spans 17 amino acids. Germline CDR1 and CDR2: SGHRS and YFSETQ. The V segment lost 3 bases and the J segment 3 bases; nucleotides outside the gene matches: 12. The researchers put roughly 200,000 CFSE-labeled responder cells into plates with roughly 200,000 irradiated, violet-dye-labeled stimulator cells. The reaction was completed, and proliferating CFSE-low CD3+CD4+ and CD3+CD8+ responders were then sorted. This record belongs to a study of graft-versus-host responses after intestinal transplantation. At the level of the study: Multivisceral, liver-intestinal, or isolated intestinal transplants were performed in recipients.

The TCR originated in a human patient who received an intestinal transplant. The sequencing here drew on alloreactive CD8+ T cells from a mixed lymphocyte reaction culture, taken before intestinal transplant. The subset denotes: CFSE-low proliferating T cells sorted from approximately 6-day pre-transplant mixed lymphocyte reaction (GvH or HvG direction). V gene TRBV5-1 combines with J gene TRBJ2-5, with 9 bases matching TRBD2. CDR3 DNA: TGCGCCAGCAGCTCCAGGGTGACGATAGCGGGAGAAGAGACCCAGTACTTC. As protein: CASSSRVTIAGEETQYF.